This TCR delta chain was sequenced during a study of gamma-delta T cells after stem cell transplantation. This CDR3 has 20 residues. V was pared by 3 bases and J by 0 bases, with 28 bases between. Germline CDR1 is GEAIGNYY and CDR2 is EKD. Notes on this clone: A far larger clone is a single base away, which makes a read error likely. Other DNA sequences within the sample encode an identical CDR3.

TCRdb repeated clone calling on the RT-PCR reads with CATT. The data show around 2,100 delta-chain clones, with 1.5% to 2% seen just once and roughly 18% held by the top ten. The clonotype was recovered from a human donor. It is not recorded whose cells these are; they may come from a transplant donor. This chain joins TRDV2 and TRDJ1, with unresolved D. The material sequenced was gamma-delta T cells. CDR3: CACDPIRSFEPNQYTDKLIF. CDR3 coding DNA: TGTGCCTGTGACCCGATCAGGTCGTTCGAACCAAACCAATACACCGATAAACTCATCTTT.